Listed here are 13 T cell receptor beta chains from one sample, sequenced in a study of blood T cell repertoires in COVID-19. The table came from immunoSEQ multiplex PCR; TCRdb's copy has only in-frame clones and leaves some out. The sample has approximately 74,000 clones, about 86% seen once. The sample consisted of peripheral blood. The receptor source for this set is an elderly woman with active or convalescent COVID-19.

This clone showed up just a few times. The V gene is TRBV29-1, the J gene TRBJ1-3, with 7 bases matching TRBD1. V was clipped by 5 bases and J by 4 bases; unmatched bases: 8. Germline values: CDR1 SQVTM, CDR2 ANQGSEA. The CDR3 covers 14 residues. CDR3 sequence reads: CSVRTDRAGNTIYF. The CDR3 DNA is TGCAGCGTTCGGACTGACAGGGCCGGAAACACCATATATTTT.

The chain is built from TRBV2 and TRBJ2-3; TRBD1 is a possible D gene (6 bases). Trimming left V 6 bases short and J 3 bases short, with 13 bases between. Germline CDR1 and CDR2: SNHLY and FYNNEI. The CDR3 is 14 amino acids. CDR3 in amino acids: CASSGVQGTDTQYF. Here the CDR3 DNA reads TGTGCCAGCAGCGGGGTACAGGGTACAGATACGCAGTATTTT.

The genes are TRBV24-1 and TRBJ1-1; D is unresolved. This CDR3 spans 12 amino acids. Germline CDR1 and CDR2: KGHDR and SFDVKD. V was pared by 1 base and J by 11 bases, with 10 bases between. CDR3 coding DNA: TGTGCCACCAGTGATTTCGGGGAGAGGGCTTTCTTT. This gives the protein CATSDFGERAFF.

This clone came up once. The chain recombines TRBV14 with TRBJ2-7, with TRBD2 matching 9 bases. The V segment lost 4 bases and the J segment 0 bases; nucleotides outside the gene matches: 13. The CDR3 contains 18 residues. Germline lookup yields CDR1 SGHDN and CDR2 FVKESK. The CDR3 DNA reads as TGTGCCAGCAGCCTGGGGGGGCTAGCGGGACCTCCCTCCTACGAGCAGTACTTC. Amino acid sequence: CASSLGGLAGPPSYEQYF.

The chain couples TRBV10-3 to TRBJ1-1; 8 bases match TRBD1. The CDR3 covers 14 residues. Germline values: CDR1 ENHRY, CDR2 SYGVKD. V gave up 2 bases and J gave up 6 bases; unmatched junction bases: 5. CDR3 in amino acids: CAISEAPDRAEAFF. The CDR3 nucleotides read TGTGCCATCAGTGAGGCCCCGGACAGGGCTGAAGCTTTCTTT.

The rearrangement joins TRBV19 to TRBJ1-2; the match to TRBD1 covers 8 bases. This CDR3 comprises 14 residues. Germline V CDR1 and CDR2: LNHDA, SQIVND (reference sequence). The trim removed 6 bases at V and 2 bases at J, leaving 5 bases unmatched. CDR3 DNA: TGTGCCAGTAGCGAGACAGGGGTCAACTATGGCTACACCTTC. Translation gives CASSETGVNYGYTF.

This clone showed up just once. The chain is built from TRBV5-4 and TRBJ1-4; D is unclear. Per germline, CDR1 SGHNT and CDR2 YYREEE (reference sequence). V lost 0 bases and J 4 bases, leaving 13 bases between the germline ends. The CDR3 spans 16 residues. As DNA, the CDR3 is TGTGCCAGCAGCTTGGAACCCGATCTAATTAATGAAAAACTGTTTTTT. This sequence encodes CASSLEPDLINEKLFF.

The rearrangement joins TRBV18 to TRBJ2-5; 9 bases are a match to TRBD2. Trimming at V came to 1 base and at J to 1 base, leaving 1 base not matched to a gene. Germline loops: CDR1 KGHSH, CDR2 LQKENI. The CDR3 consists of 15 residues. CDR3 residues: CASSPLAGAQETQYF. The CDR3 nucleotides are TGTGCCAGCTCACCACTAGCGGGAGCCCAAGAGACCCAGTACTTC.

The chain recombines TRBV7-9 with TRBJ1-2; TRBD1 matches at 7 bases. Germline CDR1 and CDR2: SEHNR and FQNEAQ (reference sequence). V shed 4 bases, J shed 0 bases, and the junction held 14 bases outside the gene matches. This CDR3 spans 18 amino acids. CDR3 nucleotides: TGTGCCAGCAGCTCTCCACCTCAGGGGGGAGGAACTAACTATGGCTACACCTTC. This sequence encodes CASSSPPQGGGTNYGYTF.

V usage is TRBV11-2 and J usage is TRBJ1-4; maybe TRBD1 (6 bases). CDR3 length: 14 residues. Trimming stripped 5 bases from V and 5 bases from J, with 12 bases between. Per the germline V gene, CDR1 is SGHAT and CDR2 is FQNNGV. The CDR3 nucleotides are TGTGCCAGCAGCCTACAGGGAGCCAATGAAAAACTGTTTTTT. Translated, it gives CASSLQGANEKLFF.

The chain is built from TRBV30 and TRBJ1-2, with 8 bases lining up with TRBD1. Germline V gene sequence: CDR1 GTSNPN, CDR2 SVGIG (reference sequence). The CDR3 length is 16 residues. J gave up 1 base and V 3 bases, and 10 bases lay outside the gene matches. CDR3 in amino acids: CAWSQDGQGFNYGYTF. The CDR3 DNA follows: TGTGCCTGGAGCCAAGATGGACAGGGTTTTAACTATGGCTACACCTTC. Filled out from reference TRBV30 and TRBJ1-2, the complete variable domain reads SQTIHQWPATLVQPVGSPLSLECTVEGTSNPNLYWYRQAAGRGLQLLFYSVGIGQISSEVPQNLSASRPQDRQFILSSKKLLLSDSGFYLCAWSQDGQGFNYGYTFGSGTRLTVV.

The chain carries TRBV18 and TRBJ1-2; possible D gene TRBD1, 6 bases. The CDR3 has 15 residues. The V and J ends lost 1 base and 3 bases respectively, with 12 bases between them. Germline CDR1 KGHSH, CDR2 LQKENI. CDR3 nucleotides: TGTGCCAGCTCACCACGGGCAGGGGAATACTATGGCTACACCTTC. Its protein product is CASSPRAGEYYGYTF.

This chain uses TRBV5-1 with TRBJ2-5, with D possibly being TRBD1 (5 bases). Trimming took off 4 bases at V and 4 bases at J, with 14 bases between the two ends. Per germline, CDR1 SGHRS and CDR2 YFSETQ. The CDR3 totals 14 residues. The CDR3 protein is CASSQTQGLETQYF. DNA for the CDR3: TGCGCCAGCAGCCAAACGCAGGGTCTAGAGACCCAGTACTTC.